The 19 T cell receptor beta chains below come from one sample, sequenced in a study of blood T cells in healthy people across ages. PCR was performed a second time for about 7 to 11 cycles using a sample-barcoded 5' primer and a J-beta primer mix. TCRdb analysed the 5' RACE reads with MiXCR anew, one entry per CDR3 protein. The sample carries 540,000 or so distinct CDR3 sequences, about 24% recorded once. The same specimen was also included in a second study, on T cells of mothers and their children.

The sequenced material came from blood. These receptors were taken from a boy younger than 18 in good health.

The V and J genes are TRBV6-6 and TRBJ2-4; 9 bases are shared with TRBD2. V trimming: 1 base; J trimming: 0 bases; junction bases outside the gene matches: 4. The CDR3 contains 17 residues. CDR1 and CDR2 (germline): MNHNY, SVGAGI (reference sequence). For the CDR3, the DNA is TGTGCCAGCAGTTACTTTCGTAGCGGGGGAGCCAAAAACATTCAGTACTTC. This encodes CASSYFRSGGAKNIQYF.

Note on this clonotype: Germline is not matched at one junction end, which may reflect a read error. The chain recombines TRBV11-2 with TRBJ2-1; 9 positions match TRBD1. The CDR3 totals 17 residues. Germline V gene lookup returns CDR1 SGHAT and CDR2 FQNNGV. The CDR3 DNA reads TGTGCCTGCAGCTTAGGGACAGGGCAGAGCTCCTACAATGAGCAGTTCTTC. The encoded protein is CACSLGTGQSSYNEQFF.

This chain connects TRBV4-3 to TRBJ2-1; TRBD2 matches at 10 bases. The junction had 10 bases not matched to a gene; V was cut back by 6 bases and J by 5 bases. Germline lookup yields CDR1 LGHNA and CDR2 YSLEER. The CDR3 is made up of 16 amino acids. Written as DNA, the CDR3 is TGCGCCAGCAGTACGACCCGGACTAGCGGAAACAATGAGCAGTTCTTC. This sequence encodes CASSTTRTSGNNEQFF.

This chain connects TRBV28 to TRBJ2-5; 12 bases line up with TRBD2. Germline V gene sequence: CDR1 MDHEN, CDR2 SYDVKM. After removal of 7 bases from V and 5 bases from J, the junction contained 8 bases not matched to a gene. The CDR3 is 15 residues long. CDR3 in amino acids: CASNTLAGGLETQYF. In DNA form, the CDR3 reads TGTGCCAGCAATACACTAGCGGGGGGTCTGGAGACCCAGTACTTC.

This clonotype was observed a few times. V and J are TRBV6-1 and TRBJ2-5; TRBD2 aligns across 12 bases. Trimming cost V 6 bases and J 5 bases; bases outside gene matches: 10. The germline V gene has CDR1 MNHNS and CDR2 SASEGT. The CDR3 is 16 residues long. In DNA, the CDR3 is TGTGCCAGCAGCCGCAGACTAGCGGGGGCCCAGGAGACCCAGTACTTC. Protein product: CASSRRLAGAQETQYF.

This clonotype was found a few times. The rearrangement joins TRBV28 to TRBJ2-1; 10 bases fit TRBD2. The germline CDR1 and CDR2 sequences are MDHEN and SYDVKM. The trim removed 6 bases at V and 9 bases at J, leaving 11 bases unmatched. The CDR3 has 15 residues. The CDR3 region is CASRSIASGGGEQFF. CDR3 bases: TGTGCCAGCAGGAGTATTGCTAGCGGGGGTGGTGAGCAGTTCTTC.

The chain is built from TRBV9 and TRBJ2-1, with D possibly called TRBD1 or TRBD2 (6 bases each). The CDR3 is made up of 16 amino acids. Germline V gives CDR1 SGDLS, CDR2 YYNGEE. Between the trimmed V and J ends, which lost 0 bases and 4 bases, there was a span of 14 bases. In DNA, the CDR3 is TGTGCCAGCAGCGTAGGTCGGGGGCTGGGATACAATGAGCAGTTCTTC. Its protein product is CASSVGRGLGYNEQFF.

The rearrangement joins TRBV12-3 or TRBV12-4 to TRBJ2-5; D gene unclear. Trimming stripped 7 bases from V and 4 bases from J, with 16 bases between. The CDR3 runs to 14 residues. CDR3 protein: CASKPGRYGETQYF. In nucleotides, the CDR3 is TGTGCCAGCAAACCCGGCCGTTACGGAGAGACCCAGTACTTC.

The CDR3 region is CSARGQAGQPQHF. CDR3 in DNA: TGCAGTGCTAGAGGACAGGCGGGTCAGCCCCAGCATTTT. The chain couples TRBV20-1 to TRBJ1-5; perhaps TRBD1 as D (6 bases). The V end was cut by 1 base, the J end by 6 bases, with 10 bases between. CDR1 and CDR2 from the germline V gene are DFQATT and SNEGSKA (reference sequence). The CDR3 contains 13 residues.

This clonotype was observed once. The CDR3 region has the DNA TGTGCCAGCAGTGAGCCCTACCGGGACAGCTACGAGCAGTACTTC. It translates to CASSEPYRDSYEQYF. The rearrangement uses TRBV6-2 or TRBV6-3 and TRBJ2-5; TRBD1 matches 7 bases. The end of the DNA fits TRBJ2-7 better, so the J call may be wrong. This CDR3 has 15 amino acids. The V gene's germline CDR1 is MNHEY and CDR2 SVGEGT.

CDR3 in amino acids: CASSAGQGSADTQYF. CDR3 sequence (DNA): TGTGCCAGCAGCGCGGGACAGGGCTCGGCAGATACGCAGTATTTT. This rearrangement joins TRBV7-9 to TRBJ2-3, with 9 bases lining up with TRBD1. The CDR3 has 15 residues. V shed 5 bases and J 4 bases; nucleotides not matched to a gene: 7. The germline V gene has CDR1 SEHNR and CDR2 FQNEAQ (reference sequence).

This clonotype was counted only a few times. The genes are TRBV29-1 and TRBJ1-2; D remains ambiguous. V lost 4 bases and J lost 1, with 10 bases in between. The CDR3 runs 13 residues. Germline V gene data show CDR1 as SQVTM and CDR2 as ANQGSEA. CDR3 nucleotides: TGCAGCGTTGGCTCAGGTGTTAACTATGGCTACACCTTC. Amino acid sequence: CSVGSGVNYGYTF.

This clonotype appeared once. This sequence joins TRBV7-2 and TRBJ2-5, with 8 bases fitting TRBD1. TRBJ2-1 matches the DNA end more closely, so the J call is doubtful. The CDR3 loop spans 16 amino acids. Germline assignment: CDR1 SGHTA and CDR2 FQGNSA. The CDR3 DNA reads as TGTGCCAGCAGCTTAGTTGACAGGGGATCCTCATATGAGCAGTTCTTC. Translated, it gives CASSLVDRGSSYEQFF.

As concerns this clonotype: The conserved phenylalanine or tryptophan is not found at the CDR3 terminus, so this likely reflects a read error. V usage is TRBV6-1 and J usage is TRBJ1-2; D possibly corresponds to TRBD1 (5 bases). This CDR3 has 14 amino acids. Germline loops: CDR1 MNHNS, CDR2 SASEGT. Trimming removed 3 bases at V and 4 bases at J, with 12 bases between. CDR3 amino acids: CASSEAGNGYGYTL. Written as DNA, the CDR3 is TGTGCCAGCAGTGAGGCAGGGAACGGCTATGGCTACACCCTC.

This chain connects TRBV5-1 to TRBJ1-4; no reliable D call. The germline V gene has CDR1 SGHRS and CDR2 YFSETQ. CDR3 length: 14 amino acids. Trimming took off 2 bases at V and 12 bases at J, with 17 bases between the two ends. The CDR3 coding sequence is TGCGCCAGCAGCTTTGGGCCCGATCTAGGCGAACTGTTTTTT. Its protein product is CASSFGPDLGELFF.

V is TRBV19 and J is TRBJ2-3; no firm D call. Germline V gives CDR1 LNHDA, CDR2 SQIVND (reference sequence). Trimming removed 4 bases at V and 2 bases at J, with 10 bases between. This CDR3 contains 14 residues. CDR3 amino acids: CASSRWSITDTQYF. Here the CDR3 DNA reads TGTGCCAGTAGTAGATGGTCAATCACAGATACGCAGTATTTT.

J is TRBJ1-1 and V is TRBV4-1, with TRBD1 matching 7 bases. V lost 1 base, J lost 7 bases, and 6 bases stayed unmatched. This CDR3 is built from 14 residues. CDR1 and CDR2 (germline): MGHRA, YSYEKL. CDR3 residues: CASSQVGTVGEAFF. The DNA of the CDR3 is TGCGCCAGCAGCCAAGTAGGGACAGTTGGTGAAGCTTTCTTT.

This clonotype was picked up a small number of times. The chain has TRBV4-1 and TRBJ1-2; D remains unclear. Germline values: CDR1 MGHRA, CDR2 YSYEKL. V shed 0 bases and J shed 0 bases, with 11 bases lying between them. The CDR3 is made up of 16 amino acids. CDR3 residues: CASSQDRPDPNYGYTF. DNA for the CDR3: TGCGCCAGCAGCCAAGATCGGCCGGACCCTAACTATGGCTACACCTTC.

The chain recombines TRBV20-1 with TRBJ1-2, with D possibly being TRBD1 (6 bases). Looked up from germline, CDR1 is DFQATT and CDR2 is SNEGSKA (reference sequence). The V and J ends lost 8 bases and 7 bases respectively, with 14 bases between them. The CDR3 totals 11 residues. For the CDR3, the DNA is TGCAGTCAAGGGGGGCGGGGTGGCTACACCTTC. This sequence encodes CSQGGRGGYTF.